The T cell receptor (beta chain) under discussion was sequenced for a study of blood T cell repertoires in COVID-19. Study overall: Spain, Italy and the United States supplied samples that represented acute and convalescent COVID-19.

The germline V and J ends were trimmed by 4 bases and 9 bases, with 10 bases remaining between them. CDR3 length: 11 residues. The germline V gene has CDR1 GTSNPN and CDR2 SVGIG (reference sequence). Authors' analysis steps: Reference gene primer amplification gave nucleated cell count estimates. Sequencing used immunoSEQ multiplex PCR; TCRdb keeps in-frame clones, though not all of them. V, J and clone size derive from that table, while D and trimming were established from the DNA sequence. The sample holds about 240,000 clones, approximately 85% seen once. The receptor comes from an older woman with active or convalescent COVID-19. Sequenced: peripheral blood. This chain uses TRBV30 with TRBJ1-5, with D perhaps TRBD1 (5 bases). The chain's CDR3 is CAWKQAGPQHF. DNA of the CDR3: TGTGCCTGGAAACAGGCAGGGCCCCAGCATTTT.